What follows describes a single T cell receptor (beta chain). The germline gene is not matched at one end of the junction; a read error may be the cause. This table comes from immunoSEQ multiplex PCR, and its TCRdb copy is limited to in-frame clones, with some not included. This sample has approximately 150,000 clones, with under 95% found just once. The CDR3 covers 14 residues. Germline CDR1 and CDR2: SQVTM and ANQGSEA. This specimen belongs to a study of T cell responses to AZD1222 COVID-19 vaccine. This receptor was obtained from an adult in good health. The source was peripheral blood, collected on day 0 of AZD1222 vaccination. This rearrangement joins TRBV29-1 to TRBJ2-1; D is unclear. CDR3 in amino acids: CSVPGVSSYNKQFF. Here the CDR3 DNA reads TGCAGCGTTCCGGGCGTAAGCTCCTACAATAAGCAGTTCTTC.